This T cell receptor beta chain was sequenced for a study of CD4 T cells in relation to SARS-CoV-2 and coronaviruses. Study outcomes and limitations: This crossreactivity analysis covered spike protein alone, no other viral proteins.

The germline V and J ends were trimmed by 7 bases and 7 bases, with 20 bases remaining between them. This CDR3 spans 15 amino acids. The germline V gene encodes CDR1 LGHNA and CDR2 YNFKEQ. In regard to this clone: What it recognizes is unknown.

Before the COVID-19 pandemic, during about 2011-2018, CD4+ T cells were taken from unexposed donors. The protocol was immunoSEQ multiplex PCR, while the TCRdb copy is restricted to in-frame clones and leaves out a portion. The sample has about 59,000 clones, 86% seen once. The V call is TRBV4-2, the J call TRBJ2-1; D is unresolved. The source material was memory CD4+ T cells from PBMCs. This clonotype originated in a human donor in good health. The CDR3: CASKPGLLSWNEQFF. CDR3 bases: TGTGCCAGCAAGCCCGGGCTACTTAGCTGGAATGAGCAGTTCTTC.